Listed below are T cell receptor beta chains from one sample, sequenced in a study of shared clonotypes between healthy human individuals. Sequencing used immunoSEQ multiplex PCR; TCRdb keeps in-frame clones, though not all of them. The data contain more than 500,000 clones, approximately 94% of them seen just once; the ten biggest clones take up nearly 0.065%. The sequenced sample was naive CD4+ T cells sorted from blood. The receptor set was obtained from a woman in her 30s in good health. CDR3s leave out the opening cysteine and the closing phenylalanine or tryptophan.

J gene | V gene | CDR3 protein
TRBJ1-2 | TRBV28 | ASSLVQRQLNGYT
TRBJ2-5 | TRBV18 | ASSPTGGETQY
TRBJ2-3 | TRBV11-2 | ASSFGPVTDTQY
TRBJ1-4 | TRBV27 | ASSLQGFNEKLF
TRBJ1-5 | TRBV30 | AWSRRADQPQH
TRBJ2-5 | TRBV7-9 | ASSPRLRVEETQY
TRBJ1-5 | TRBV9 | ASSVGPGINQPQH
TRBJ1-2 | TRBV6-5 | ASSYRGFGYGYT
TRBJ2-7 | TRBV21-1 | ASSTYSRDREIRRTYEQY
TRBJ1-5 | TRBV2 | ASSPHDRGNNQPQH
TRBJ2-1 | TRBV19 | ASSVMDSYNEQF
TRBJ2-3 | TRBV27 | ASSLWTTDTQY
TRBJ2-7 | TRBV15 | ATSIGQGGVYEQY
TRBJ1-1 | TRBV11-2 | ASSPRQHGNTEAF
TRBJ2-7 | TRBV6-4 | ARKNLGQAGEQY
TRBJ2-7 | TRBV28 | ASSPRGTYEQY
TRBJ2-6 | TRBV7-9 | ARNPEPQSLPSGANVLT
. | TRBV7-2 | ASSTSGEILEQY
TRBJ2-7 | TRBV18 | ASSPLLQGSYEQY
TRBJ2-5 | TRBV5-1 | ASSLEGGRETQY
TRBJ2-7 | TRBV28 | ASSSDRVEQY
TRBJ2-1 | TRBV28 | ASSRTSGSYNEQF
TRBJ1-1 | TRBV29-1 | SVEGQDGTEAF
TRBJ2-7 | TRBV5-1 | ASSLDSAYSYEQY
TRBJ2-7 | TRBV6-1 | ASSVVQGAGEQY
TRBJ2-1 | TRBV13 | ASSPYNEQF
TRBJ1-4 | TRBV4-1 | ASSQGRGRVGEKLF
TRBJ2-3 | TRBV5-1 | ASSFREHTDTQY